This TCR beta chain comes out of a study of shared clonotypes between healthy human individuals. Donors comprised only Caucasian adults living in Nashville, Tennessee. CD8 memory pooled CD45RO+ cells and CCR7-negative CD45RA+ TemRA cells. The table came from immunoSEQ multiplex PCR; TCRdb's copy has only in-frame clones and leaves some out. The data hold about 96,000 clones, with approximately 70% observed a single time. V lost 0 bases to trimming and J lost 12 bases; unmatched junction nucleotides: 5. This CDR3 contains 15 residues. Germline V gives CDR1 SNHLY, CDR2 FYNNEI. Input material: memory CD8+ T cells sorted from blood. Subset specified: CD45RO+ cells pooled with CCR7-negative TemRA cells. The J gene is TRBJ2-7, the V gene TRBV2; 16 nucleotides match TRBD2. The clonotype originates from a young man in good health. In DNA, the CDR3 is TGTGCCAGCAGTGAAGCGGCGGGACTAGCGGGAGGGATGTACTTC. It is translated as CASSEAAGLAGGMYF.